The rows below give T cell receptor beta chains drawn from one sample of a study of blood T cell repertoires in COVID-19. The method was immunoSEQ multiplex PCR; TCRdb's version includes in-frame clones alone and lacks a portion of them. The sample carries 150,000 to 200,000 clones, 75% to 90% recorded once. Sequencing input: peripheral blood. The source of these receptors is a woman older than 75 with active or convalescent COVID-19. CDR3s include the opening cysteine and the closing phenylalanine or tryptophan. The D gene is left open where the match is weak. The size of a clone is reported for some rows only, either as once, few or many, or as a class for expanded clones.

>TRBV18|.|.|TRBJ1-1
TGTGCCAGCTCCCTAAACCATCAGGGGACTGAAGCTTTCTTT
CASSLNHQGTEAFF
>TRBV3-1/TRBV3-2|TRBD1|many|TRBJ2-1
TGTGCCAGCAGCCCATTACGAGGCAGGGGGAGAGACAATGAGCAGTTCTTC
CASSPLRGRGRDNEQFF
>TRBV4-1|.|.|TRBJ2-2
TGCGCCAGCAGCCAAGAAGGTCGGGCAGGGGTTACCGGGGAGCTGTTTTTT
CASSQEGRAGVTGELFF
>TRBV5-1|TRBD1|few|TRBJ2-2
TGCGCCAGCAGCCCCCGGACAGGGTACACCGGGGAGCTGTTTTTT
CASSPRTGYTGELFF
>TRBV19|TRBD1|.|TRBJ2-7
TGTGCCAGTAGTAGGGGGCAGGGGGCCGCCTACGAGCAGTACTTC
CASSRGQGAAYEQYF
>TRBV5-1|.|.|TRBJ2-2
TGCGCCAGCAGTTCCCCTGCAGGGAACACCGGGGAGCTGTTTTTT
CASSSPAGNTGELFF
>TRBV28|.|.|TRBJ1-2
TGTGCCAGCAGTTTTCCCCTGGGGAGTAACTATGGCTACACCTTC
CASSFPLGSNYGYTF
>TRBV10-3|.|.|TRBJ1-6
TGTGCCATCAGCAGGGTAGATAATTCACCCCTCCACTTT
CAISRVDNSPLHF
>TRBV29-1|.|.|TRBJ1-2
TGCAGCGTTGAAGATCCAGGGTACAGCTATGGCTACACCTTC
CSVEDPGYSYGYTF
>TRBV10-2|.|once|TRBJ2-7
TGCGCCAGCAGTCAGACACCTTACGAGCAGTACTTC
CASSQTPYEQYF
>TRBV24-1|.|.|TRBJ1-5
TGTGCCACCAGTGATTTGTCGGGGGGCAATCAGCCCCAGCATTTT
CATSDLSGGNQPQHF
>TRBV6-5|TRBD1|.|TRBJ2-7
TGTGCCAGCAGTTACCGGGGACAGGGGGGCGAGCAGTACTTC
CASSYRGQGGEQYF
>TRBV7-9|TRBD1|.|TRBJ2-1
TGTGCCAGCAGCGCCGCAGGGGGCGATAGGTTCTTC
CASSAAGGDRFF
>TRBV19|TRBD1|.|TRBJ1-2
TGTGCCAGTAGTCTTAAGGGGACAGGGGGCCGTGGCTACACCTTC
CASSLKGTGGRGYTF
>TRBV9|.|.|TRBJ2-1
TGTGCCAGCAGCATAAACCCCCGGGTCCCCTCCGACAATGAGCAGTTCTTC
CASSINPRVPSDNEQFF
>TRBV11-3|TRBD1|.|TRBJ2-1
TGTGCCAGCAGCCCCCAGGGGGCTAAGAATGAGCAGTTCTTC
CASSPQGAKNEQFF
>TRBV7-9|TRBD1|.|TRBJ1-2
TGTGCCAGCAGCCTAACCGCAGGGGGCGAGAGCTATGGCTACACCTTC
CASSLTAGGESYGYTF
>TRBV15|.|.|TRBJ2-3
TGTGCCACCAGCAGGGCAAGATCCCCCTCCGAAGGGGGCACAGATACGCAGTATTTT
CATSRARSPSEGGTDTQYF
>TRBV30|TRBD2|.|TRBJ2-1
TGTGCCTGGGAGGTAGCGGGGGGGAGGCAGTTCTTC
CAWEVAGGRQFF
>TRBV11-3|.|.|TRBJ2-5
TGTGCCAGCAGCTTTACAGCCCTCCCCCAAGAGACCCAGTACTTC
CASSFTALPQETQYF
>TRBV11-2|TRBD1|.|TRBJ1-1
TGTGCCAGCAGTCGGGACAGGGGAGGCACTGAAGCTTTCTTT
CASSRDRGGTEAFF
>TRBV12-5|.|.|TRBJ2-3
TGTGCTAGTGCCCCCTGGCAGGTGGCAGATACGCAGTATTTT
CASAPWQVADTQYF
>TRBV11-3|TRBD1|.|TRBJ1-4
TGTGCCAGCAGTTACACCTCGGGACAGACAAATGAAAAACTGTTTTTT
CASSYTSGQTNEKLFF
>TRBV7-9|TRBD1|.|TRBJ1-6
TGTGCCAGCAGCCCCGACCAAGGGACAGGGTCTTCACCCCTCCACTTT
CASSPDQGTGSSPLHF
>TRBV5-6|.|.|TRBJ2-7
TGTGCCAGCAGCTCCGGATCGGGCTACGAGCAGTACTTC
CASSSGSGYEQYF
>TRBV6-6|.|.|TRBJ1-1
TGTGCCAGCAGTTACGCAGAGGAGAACACTGAAGCTTTCTTT
CASSYAEENTEAFF
>TRBV7-2|.|.|TRBJ1-5
TGTGCCAGCAGCTTAGATGCGGACAGAAGCAATCAGCCCCAGCATTTT
CASSLDADRSNQPQHF
>TRBV12-5|TRBD1|.|TRBJ1-6
TGTGCTAGTGGTTTGGCCGGGGGACAGGAGCCTTCACCCCTCCACTTT
CASGLAGGQEPSPLHF
>TRBV9|TRBD2|.|TRBJ2-7
TGTGCCAGCGCCCGGGGGGGAGCCGACGAGCAGTACTTC
CASARGGADEQYF
>TRBV2|TRBD2|.|TRBJ2-2
TGTGCCAGCAGTGTGGGACTAGTGTACACCGGGGAGCTGTTTTTT
CASSVGLVYTGELFF
>TRBV5-6|TRBD1|.|TRBJ1-4
TGTGCCAGCAGCCGAACGGGACAGGGGGATGAAAAACTGTTTTTT
CASSRTGQGDEKLFF
>TRBV7-8|.|.|TRBJ1-1
TGTGCCAGCAGGAAGGCGACAGGGAACACTGAAGCTTTCTTT
CASRKATGNTEAFF